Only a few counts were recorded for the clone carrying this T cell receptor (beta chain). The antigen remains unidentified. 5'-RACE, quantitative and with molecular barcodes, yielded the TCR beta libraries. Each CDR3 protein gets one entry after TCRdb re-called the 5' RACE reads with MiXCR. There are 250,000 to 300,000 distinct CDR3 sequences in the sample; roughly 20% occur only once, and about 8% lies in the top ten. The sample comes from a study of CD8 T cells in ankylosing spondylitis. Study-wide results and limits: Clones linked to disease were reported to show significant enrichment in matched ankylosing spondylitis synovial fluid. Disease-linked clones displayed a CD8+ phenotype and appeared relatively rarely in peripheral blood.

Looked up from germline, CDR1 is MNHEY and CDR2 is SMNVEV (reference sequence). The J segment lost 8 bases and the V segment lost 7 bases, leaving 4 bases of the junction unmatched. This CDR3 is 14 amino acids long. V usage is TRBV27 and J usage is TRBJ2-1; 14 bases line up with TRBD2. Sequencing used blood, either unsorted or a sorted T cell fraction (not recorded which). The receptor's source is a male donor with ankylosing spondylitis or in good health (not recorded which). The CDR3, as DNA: TGTGCCAGCACGGGACTAGCGGGGGTTTATGAGCAGTTCTTC. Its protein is CASTGLAGVYEQFF.